Presented here are 10 T cell receptor beta chains from one specimen sequenced in a study of shared clonotypes between healthy human individuals. TCRdb keeps only in-frame clones here, not all; method: immunoSEQ multiplex PCR. The sample has 2 million to 2.5 million clones; approximately 94% are singletons. The sample consisted of naive CD4+ T cells sorted from blood. Subset in this sample: CD45RA+ positively selected. Source of these receptors: a man between 18 and 35 years old in good health.

This clone was observed once. The rearrangement joins TRBV18 to TRBJ2-5, with D possibly being TRBD1 or TRBD2 (5 bases each). Germline CDR1 and CDR2: KGHSH and LQKENI. The CDR3 has 19 amino acids. Trimming took off 1 base at V and 1 base at J, with 22 bases between the two ends. The CDR3 coding sequence is TGTGCCAGCTCACCACTTCCCGTCGTCTTGACGGGGACCCAAGAGACCCAGTACTTC. Protein product: CASSPLPVVLTGTQETQYF.

The rearrangement uses TRBV5-8 and TRBJ1-3; D ambiguous. Germline CDR1 reads SGHTS; CDR2 reads YDEGEE. This CDR3 has 13 amino acids. Deletions cut 4 bases from V and 4 bases from J, with 9 bases between. The CDR3: CASSPKGGNTIYF. CDR3 nucleotides: TGTGCCAGCAGCCCCAAGGGAGGAAACACCATATATTTT.

The chain couples TRBV7-9 to TRBJ1-4, with TRBD1 matching 7 bases. This CDR3 is 15 amino acids long. The germline CDR1 and CDR2 sequences are SEHNR and FQNEAQ (reference sequence). J lost 8 bases, V lost 4 bases, and 10 bases had no gene match. The CDR3 DNA sequence: TGTGCCAGCAGCTCCGCCGAGGGGGCAAACGAAAAACTGTTTTTT. Translated, it gives CASSSAEGANEKLFF.

The gene calls are TRBV9 and TRBJ2-7, with D perhaps matching TRBD1 (6 bases). V was shortened by 0 bases and J by 0 bases, with 13 bases between the two germline ends. CDR1 is SGDLS, CDR2 YYNGEE, per germline. The CDR3 is 16 residues long. The DNA for the CDR3 is TGTGCCAGCAGCGTAGGGTGGCAGGGGAGCTCCTACGAGCAGTACTTC. Its protein product is CASSVGWQGSSYEQYF.

The chain couples TRBV10-3 to TRBJ2-2; the D is unclear. The V end was cut by 6 bases, the J end by 0 bases, with 8 bases between. The CDR3 has 14 amino acids. Germline V lookup: CDR1 ENHRY, CDR2 SYGVKD. The CDR3, as DNA: TGTGCCATCAGCTTCGATGCGAACACCGGGGAGCTGTTTTTT. This codes for CAISFDANTGELFF.

This chain joins TRBV10-2 and TRBJ1-6; TRBD1 matches 8 bases. Germline V gives CDR1 WSHSY, CDR2 SAAADI. The CDR3 is 15 residues long. V trimming: 3 bases; J trimming: 5 bases; junction bases outside the gene matches: 3. The CDR3 DNA reads TGCGCCAGCAGTGAAGAGACAGGGGATAATTCACCCCTCCACTTT. Encoded protein: CASSEETGDNSPLHF.

The chain combines TRBV7-9 with TRBJ2-7; no firm D call. This CDR3 is 13 amino acids long. Germline values: CDR1 SEHNR, CDR2 FQNEAQ (reference sequence). V lost 2 bases, J lost 7 bases, and 12 bases lay in between. The CDR3 here is CASSLSFGREQYF. In DNA, the CDR3 is TGTGCCAGCAGCTTATCTTTTGGACGGGAGCAGTACTTC.

This chain links TRBV6-1 with TRBJ1-1; D unclear. V lost 6 bases to trimming and J lost 7 bases, with 9 bases between them. Germline V gene lookup returns CDR1 MNHNS and CDR2 SASEGT. The CDR3 runs 11 residues. The CDR3 reads CASRAEYEAFF. DNA for the CDR3: TGTGCCAGCAGGGCGGAGTATGAAGCTTTCTTT.

The J gene is TRBJ2-1, the V gene TRBV10-3; D ambiguous. V dropped 5 bases and J dropped 5 bases, with 4 bases sitting between them. CDR1 is ENHRY, CDR2 SYGVKD, per germline. CDR3 length: 11 residues. CDR3 in DNA: TGTGCCATCAGTTCGGACAATGAGCAGTTCTTC. This codes for CAISSDNEQFF.

CDR3 DNA sequence: TGCGCCAGCAGCTTGGTTCTTTCCCAGTACAATGAGCAGTTCTTC. This encodes CASSLVLSQYNEQFF. The rearrangement joins TRBV5-1 to TRBJ2-1; no definite D call. The germline V gene encodes CDR1 SGHRS and CDR2 YFSETQ. Trimming took 0 bases from V and 4 from J, leaving 11 bases between them. This CDR3 has 15 amino acids.